This TCR beta chain was identified during a study of blood T cell repertoires in COVID-19. Overall study: Samples representing acute and convalescent COVID-19 were sourced from the United States, Italy and Spain. PBMCs, B-cell-depleted T cells, or T cells were the source of the cDNA or gDNA that made up the material.

This clone turned up a few times. Original methodology: Estimated nucleated cell counts came from reference gene primer amplification. Sequencing used immunoSEQ multiplex PCR; TCRdb keeps in-frame clones, though not all of them. Clonal size and the V and J genes are those of that table, whereas D and trimming came from the DNA. The sample comprises 200,000 to 250,000 clones, around 82% of which are singletons, and about 7% rests with the top ten. The CDR3 consists of 13 residues. Germline V gene sequence: CDR1 SNHLY, CDR2 FYNNEI. V was clipped by 2 bases and J by 6 bases, with 11 bases between them. The material sequenced was peripheral blood. The chain couples TRBV2 to TRBJ2-7, with no clear D. This TCR came from a woman in her 70s with acute or convalescent COVID-19. As DNA, the CDR3 is TGTGCCAGCAGTGAAATTTTGAGGTTCGAGCAGTACTTC. Protein product: CASSEILRFEQYF.